A single sample gave rise to the 12 T cell receptor beta chains below, sequenced in a study of tumor and adjacent non-tumor tissue in lung cancer. TCRbeta libraries were built with three rounds of nested PCR, modified from ARM-PCR. Using its own MiXCR run on the multiplex PCR reads, TCRdb lists one record per CDR3 protein. The profile shows roughly 75,000 distinct CDR3 sequences, roughly 80% of them singletons. This sample's RNA came from whole unsorted tissue. The sequenced sample consisted of lung tumor tissue. All receptors derive from a woman in her fifties or sixties with non-small cell lung cancer.

Comment on this clonotype: At one end, the junction sequence differs from germline, possibly due to a read error. The rearrangement links TRBV10-3 to TRBJ2-7, with D tentatively TRBD2 (5 bases). This CDR3 has 13 residues. Germline V gives CDR1 ENHRY, CDR2 SYGVKD. The CDR3 region has the DNA TGTGCCATCGAGGGTCAGGACTCCTACGAGGAGTACTTC. This sequence encodes CAIEGQDSYEEYF.

The chain employs TRBV28 and TRBJ2-7; TRBD2 agrees at 15 bases. J was trimmed by 2 bases and V by 10 bases; bases with no gene match: 6. CDR3 length: 15 residues. Germline CDR1 and CDR2: MDHEN and SYDVKM. CDR3 in DNA: TGTGCCATCAAGGGACTAGCGGGAGGCCCCTACGAGCAGTACTTC. This encodes CAIKGLAGGPYEQYF.

To note about this clonotype: At one of its ends the junction is not consistent with the germline gene, which may arise from a read error. The chain links TRBV24-1 to TRBJ2-2; D tentatively reads TRBD1 or TRBD2 (6 bases each). Germline V gives CDR1 KGHDR, CDR2 SFDVKD. The CDR3 loop spans 14 amino acids. CDR3 residues: CATNDFRDTGGLFF. CDR3 DNA: TGTGCCACCAATGATTTCAGGGACACCGGGGGGCTGTTTTTT.

The J gene is TRBJ2-2, the V gene TRBV12-3 or TRBV12-4; D remains unclear. The CDR3 consists of 12 residues. With 11 bases removed from V and 4 bases from J, the gap between germline ends came to 11 bases. CDR3 protein: CAGTRLTGELFF. CDR3 DNA: TGTGCCGGCACTCGACTCACCGGGGAGCTGTTTTTT.

With regard to this clonotype: A read error is likely, as this CDR3 ends without the conserved phenylalanine or tryptophan. This chain uses TRBV13 with TRBJ2-3, with D uncertain. Germline values: CDR1 PRHDT, CDR2 FYEKMQ (reference sequence). The CDR3 extends over 13 amino acids. The CDR3 sequence is CASNLSVVGTQYV. As DNA, the CDR3 is TGTGCCAGCAACTTATCGGTTGTGGGTACGCAGTATGTT.

This clonotype is a singleton in its sample. V gene TRBV11-1 combines with J gene TRBJ1-2, with 7 positions matching TRBD1. The junction had 6 bases not matched to a gene; V was cut back by 2 bases and J by 9 bases. CDR1 is SGHAT and CDR2 is FQDESV in the germline V gene (reference sequence). CDR3 length equals 13 residues. CDR3 amino acids: CASSLQGGRSYTF. In DNA form, the CDR3 reads TGTGCCAGCAGCTTACAGGGGGGAAGAAGCTACACCTTC.

With respect to this clonotype: The junction differs from germline at one of its ends, possibly a read error. The CDR3 loop is CASSQPTSRGAEQFF. CDR3 nucleotide sequence: TGCGCCAGTAGCCAACCCACTAGTAGAGGGGCTGAGCAGTTCTTC. The chain recombines TRBV4-1 with TRBJ2-1; D may be TRBD1 or TRBD2 (5 bases each). CDR1 is MGHRA and CDR2 is YSYEKL in the germline V gene. This CDR3 is 15 amino acids long.

The sample holds a few counts of this clonotype. Mismatch with germline at one junction end may stem from a read error. The chain links TRBV6-5 to TRBJ2-6; possibly TRBD2 for D (5 bases). Per the germline V gene, CDR1 is MNHEY and CDR2 is SVGAGI. This CDR3 has 17 residues. As DNA, the CDR3 is TGTGCCAGCACTAGTGGTACTAGTAGCTCTGAGGCCAACGTCCTGACTTTC. Protein product: CASTSGTSSSEANVLTF.

A remark on this clonotype: A much larger clone sits a single nucleotide away, making a read error possible. V gene TRBV6-4 combines with J gene TRBJ2-2, with D perhaps TRBD1 (6 bases). This CDR3 is built from 15 residues. Germline-derived CDR1 and CDR2 are MRHNA and SNTAGT. Here the CDR3 reads CASSDGRDNTRELFF. The CDR3, as DNA: TGTGCCAGCAGTGACGGAAGGGACAACACCCGGGAGCTGTTTTTT.

The chain couples TRBV4-1 to TRBJ2-3; TRBD2 matches 7 bases. V shed 8 bases and J 6 bases; nucleotides not matched to a gene: 8. Germline CDR1 MGHRA, CDR2 YSYEKL. The CDR3 is 13 amino acids. The DNA for the CDR3 is TGCGCCAGCGTGGGCGGGAGATATGATACGCAGTATTTT. Protein product: CASVGGRYDTQYF.

As regards this clonotype: One junction end disagrees with the germline gene, perhaps due to a read error. The chain combines TRBV6-5 with TRBJ2-3, with unresolved D. The CDR3 runs 13 residues. Germline CDR1 reads MNHEY; CDR2 reads SVGAGI. The chain's CDR3 is CVMRHQVTDTQYF. The CDR3 bases are TGTGTCATGCGGCATCAAGTCACAGATACACAGTATTTT.

Of note for this clonotype: Here the CDR3 omits its conserved ending phenylalanine or tryptophan, so a read error is the likely source. The chain recombines TRBV20-1 with TRBJ2-1, with D possibly being TRBD2 (6 bases). The CDR3 length is 14 residues. The germline V gene has CDR1 DFQATT and CDR2 SNEGSKA (reference sequence). CDR3 nucleotide sequence: TGCTGTGCTAGAGGTGCGGAGGGCGGATATGAGCAGTTCTCC. This translates into CCARGAEGGYEQFS.